Listed below are T cell receptor beta chains from one sample, sequenced in a study of T cell repertoires in cytomegalovirus infection. Their recognized antigens are unknown. TCRdb independently ran MiXCR on the reads; one entry per CDR3 protein. The table lists under 200,000 distinct CDR3 sequences, about 20% of them singletons. Sample: CD8+ T cells from cultured PBMCs, taken from culture after CMV antigen stimulation. Receptors originate from a human donor in good health (CMV status not recorded). Some clones in this sample may be carry-over from other donors' samples. Each CDR3 is given with its conserved first and last residue. Each record gives: clone size, V gene, J gene, D gene, CDR3 protein, CDR3 DNA. A D gene is named only where the DNA matches it firmly. Size tells how often a clone was seen (once, few, many) or the class of an expanded clone, and some rows leave it out.

clone size: few
V gene: TRBV4-2
J gene: TRBJ2-1
D gene: TRBD2
CDR3 protein: CASSQVFASGINEQFF
CDR3 DNA: TGTGCCAGCAGCCAAGTGTTCGCTAGCGGGATTAATGAGCAGTTCTTC

clone size: many
V gene: TRBV12-3/TRBV12-4
J gene: TRBJ1-1
D gene: NA
CDR3 protein: CASSFGGAGYTEAFF
CDR3 DNA: TGTGCCAGCAGTTTTGGGGGCGCCGGGTACACTGAAGCTTTCTTT

clone size: few
V gene: TRBV11-1
J gene: TRBJ1-1
D gene: NA
CDR3 protein: CASSLERTRNTEAFF
CDR3 DNA: TGTGCCAGCAGCTTAGAACGGACCAGGAACACTGAAGCTTTCTTT

clone size: few
V gene: TRBV29-1
J gene: TRBJ2-2
D gene: NA
CDR3 protein: CSVLWEASNTGELFF
CDR3 DNA: TGCAGCGTCCTATGGGAGGCCTCGAACACCGGGGAGCTGTTTTTT

clone size: NA
V gene: TRBV11-3
J gene: TRBJ2-7
D gene: NA
CDR3 protein: CASSLDLGYEQYF
CDR3 DNA: TGTGCCAGCAGCTTAGATTTGGGCTACGAGCAGTACTTC

clone size: few
V gene: TRBV7-6
J gene: TRBJ2-5
D gene: NA
CDR3 protein: CASSFGQPMQETQYF
CDR3 DNA: TGTGCCAGCAGCTTCGGACAGCCGATGCAAGAGACCCAGTACTTC

clone size: few
V gene: TRBV24-1
J gene: TRBJ2-3
D gene: NA
CDR3 protein: CATSDSGSTDTQYF
CDR3 DNA: TGTGCCACCAGTGATTCCGGATCCACAGATACGCAGTATTTT

clone size: NA
V gene: TRBV4-1
J gene: TRBJ1-2
D gene: NA
CDR3 protein: CASRTQGSPYGYTF
CDR3 DNA: TGTGCCAGCAGAACCCAGGGAAGTCCCTATGGCTACACCTTC

clone size: NA
V gene: TRBV6-1
J gene: TRBJ2-7
D gene: TRBD1
CDR3 protein: CASSVGTGGYEQYF
CDR3 DNA: TGTGCCAGCAGTGTAGGGACAGGGGGCTACGAGCAGTACTTC

clone size: NA
V gene: TRBV12-3/TRBV12-4
J gene: TRBJ1-5
D gene: TRBD1
CDR3 protein: CASSPDRGLHQPQHF
CDR3 DNA: TGTGCCAGCAGCCCCGACAGGGGCCTACATCAGCCCCAGCATTTT

clone size: NA
V gene: TRBV6-5
J gene: TRBJ1-1
D gene: NA
CDR3 protein: CASSYSRGPRNTEAFF
CDR3 DNA: TGTGCCAGCAGTTACTCGAGAGGGCCCCGGAACACTGAAGCTTTCTTT

clone size: few
V gene: TRBV11-2
J gene: TRBJ2-6
D gene: NA
CDR3 protein: CASSLRTGTSSGANVLTF
CDR3 DNA: TGTGCCAGCAGCTTGAGGACAGGGACTAGCTCTGGGGCCAACGTCCTGACTTTC

clone size: few
V gene: TRBV27
J gene: TRBJ2-1
D gene: TRBD2
CDR3 protein: CASSSSGVVSEQFF
CDR3 DNA: TGTGCCAGCAGTTCAAGCGGGGTGGTAAGTGAGCAGTTCTTC

clone size: few
V gene: TRBV7-9
J gene: TRBJ1-2
D gene: NA
CDR3 protein: CASSLYSDYGYTF
CDR3 DNA: TGTGCCAGCAGCTTATACTCGGACTATGGCTACACCTTC

clone size: few
V gene: TRBV19
J gene: TRBJ1-1
D gene: NA
CDR3 protein: CASSSSGSRFTEAFF
CDR3 DNA: TGTGCCAGTAGTAGTTCGGGCTCGAGGTTCACTGAAGCTTTCTTT

clone size: NA
V gene: TRBV6-1
J gene: TRBJ2-7
D gene: TRBD1
CDR3 protein: CASSELDRGYEQYF
CDR3 DNA: TGTGCCAGCAGTGAATTAGACAGGGGGTACGAGCAGTACTTC

clone size: few
V gene: TRBV5-4
J gene: TRBJ1-1
D gene: NA
CDR3 protein: CASSGTNTEAFF
CDR3 DNA: TGTGCCAGCAGCGGAACGAACACTGAAGCTTTCTTT

clone size: NA
V gene: TRBV7-6
J gene: TRBJ1-3
D gene: NA
CDR3 protein: CASSWGAGNGNTIYF
CDR3 DNA: TGTGCCAGCAGCTGGGGGGCAGGAAATGGAAACACCATATATTTT

clone size: NA
V gene: TRBV9
J gene: TRBJ1-1
D gene: NA
CDR3 protein: CASSATTLDTEAFF
CDR3 DNA: TGTGCCAGCAGCGCGACGACACTAGACACTGAAGCTTTCTTT

clone size: NA
V gene: TRBV5-1
J gene: TRBJ2-7
D gene: NA
CDR3 protein: CASSPEGGVHEQYF
CDR3 DNA: TGCGCCAGCAGCCCCGAGGGGGGGGTCCACGAGCAGTACTTC

clone size: NA
V gene: TRBV12-3/TRBV12-4
J gene: TRBJ2-3
D gene: NA
CDR3 protein: CASSLGASTDTQYF
CDR3 DNA: TGTGCCAGCAGTTTAGGGGCTAGCACAGATACGCAGTATTTT

clone size: NA
V gene: TRBV27
J gene: TRBJ2-1
D gene: TRBD2
CDR3 protein: CASSLRGGAREGQQFF
CDR3 DNA: TGTGCCAGCAGTTTGAGGGGGGGGGCCCGGGAGGGGCAGCAGTTCTTC

clone size: NA
V gene: TRBV28
J gene: TRBJ2-7
D gene: NA
CDR3 protein: CASRREFATSPSSYEQYF
CDR3 DNA: TGTGCCAGCAGAAGGGAGTTTGCCACCTCCCCGAGCTCCTACGAGCAGTACTTC

clone size: NA
V gene: TRBV27
J gene: TRBJ1-1
D gene: NA
CDR3 protein: CASSFGGNTEAFF
CDR3 DNA: TGTGCCAGCAGTTTCGGGGGGAACACTGAAGCTTTCTTT

clone size: NA
V gene: TRBV7-2
J gene: TRBJ2-1
D gene: NA
CDR3 protein: CASATGGAYNEQFF
CDR3 DNA: TGTGCCAGCGCGACCGGGGGAGCCTACAATGAGCAGTTCTTC

clone size: large
V gene: TRBV7-2
J gene: TRBJ1-1
D gene: NA
CDR3 protein: CASRTGQNTEAFF
CDR3 DNA: TGTGCCAGCAGGACAGGACAAAACACTGAAGCTTTCTTT

clone size: many
V gene: TRBV5-6
J gene: TRBJ2-7
D gene: TRBD1
CDR3 protein: CASSLLTGVPYEQYF
CDR3 DNA: TGTGCCAGCAGCCTACTGACAGGGGTCCCCTACGAGCAGTACTTC

clone size: NA
V gene: TRBV7-8
J gene: TRBJ1-4
D gene: TRBD1
CDR3 protein: CASSSQTGIGPREKLFF
CDR3 DNA: TGTGCCAGCAGCTCTCAGACAGGGATTGGACCCAGGGAAAAACTGTTTTTT

clone size: NA
V gene: TRBV11-2
J gene: TRBJ1-6
D gene: TRBD1
CDR3 protein: CASSLVPGGRDSPLHF
CDR3 DNA: TGTGCCAGCAGCTTAGTTCCAGGGGGCCGGGATTCACCCCTCCACTTT

clone size: few
V gene: TRBV7-8
J gene: TRBJ1-6
D gene: NA
CDR3 protein: CASSLVSQQYNSPLHF
CDR3 DNA: TGTGCCAGCAGCTTAGTGAGTCAACAGTATAATTCACCCCTCCACTTT

clone size: once
V gene: TRBV6-5
J gene: TRBJ2-7
D gene: NA
CDR3 protein: CASSYSGRIRRMDEQYF
CDR3 DNA: TGTGCCAGCAGTTACTCCGGCCGGATTAGACGGATGGACGAGCAGTACTTC

clone size: NA
V gene: TRBV7-9
J gene: TRBJ2-5
D gene: NA
CDR3 protein: CASSLIQETQYF
CDR3 DNA: TGTGCCAGCAGCTTAATCCAAGAGACCCAGTACTTC

clone size: few
V gene: TRBV7-2
J gene: TRBJ2-3
D gene: NA
CDR3 protein: CATHPADITDTQYF
CDR3 DNA: TGTGCTACCCACCCGGCAGATATAACAGATACGCAGTATTTT

clone size: few
V gene: TRBV5-6
J gene: TRBJ2-1
D gene: TRBD2
CDR3 protein: CASSPAGGGYNEQFF
CDR3 DNA: TGTGCCAGCAGTCCAGCCGGGGGGGGATACAATGAGCAGTTCTTC

clone size: few
V gene: TRBV19
J gene: TRBJ2-3
D gene: NA
CDR3 protein: CASSTPQATRSTDTQYF
CDR3 DNA: TGTGCCAGTAGTACCCCGCAGGCTACGCGTAGCACAGATACGCAGTATTTT

clone size: NA
V gene: TRBV4-1
J gene: TRBJ1-6
D gene: NA
CDR3 protein: CASSQAQGYNSPLHF
CDR3 DNA: TGCGCCAGCAGCCAAGCCCAGGGCTATAATTCACCCCTCCACTTT

clone size: many
V gene: TRBV7-6
J gene: TRBJ1-1
D gene: NA
CDR3 protein: CASSPGFDTEAFF
CDR3 DNA: TGTGCCAGCAGCCCGGGGTTCGACACTGAAGCTTTCTTT

clone size: few
V gene: TRBV12-3/TRBV12-4
J gene: TRBJ2-3
D gene: NA
CDR3 protein: CASNTDRPPTDTQYF
CDR3 DNA: TGTGCCAGCAACACCGACAGGCCCCCCACAGATACGCAGTATTTT

clone size: NA
V gene: TRBV27
J gene: TRBJ2-7
D gene: NA
CDR3 protein: CASSPKGLGTYEQYF
CDR3 DNA: TGTGCCAGCAGCCCAAAGGGCCTCGGCACCTACGAGCAGTACTTC

clone size: NA
V gene: TRBV12-3/TRBV12-4
J gene: TRBJ2-5
D gene: NA
CDR3 protein: CASSLAPETQYF
CDR3 DNA: TGTGCCAGCAGTTTAGCCCCTGAGACCCAGTACTTC

clone size: NA
V gene: TRBV6-2/TRBV6-3
J gene: TRBJ2-3
D gene: TRBD2
CDR3 protein: CASSELGLAGTDTQYF
CDR3 DNA: TGTGCCAGCAGTGAACTCGGACTAGCGGGGACAGATACGCAGTATTTT

clone size: NA
V gene: TRBV4-1
J gene: TRBJ2-2
D gene: NA
CDR3 protein: CASSQGMISGELFF
CDR3 DNA: TGTGCCAGCAGCCAAGGGATGATAAGCGGGGAGCTGTTTTTT

clone size: NA
V gene: TRBV12-3/TRBV12-4
J gene: TRBJ2-5
D gene: NA
CDR3 protein: CASSRRRQETQYF
CDR3 DNA: TGTGCCAGCAGTAGACGGCGCCAAGAGACCCAGTACTTC

clone size: NA
V gene: TRBV28
J gene: TRBJ2-3
D gene: TRBD2
CDR3 protein: CASSTRLAGALDTQYF
CDR3 DNA: TGTGCCAGCAGTACGAGACTAGCGGGGGCTTTAGATACGCAGTATTTT

clone size: few
V gene: TRBV28
J gene: TRBJ1-2
D gene: NA
CDR3 protein: CASTNEGGAGYTF
CDR3 DNA: TGTGCCAGCACCAATGAGGGAGGGGCCGGCTACACCTTC

clone size: many
V gene: TRBV10-2
J gene: TRBJ1-1
D gene: NA
CDR3 protein: CASTMFQANTEAFF
CDR3 DNA: TGCGCCAGCACAATGTTCCAGGCTAACACTGAAGCTTTCTTT

clone size: NA
V gene: TRBV7-9
J gene: TRBJ2-4
D gene: TRBD2
CDR3 protein: CASSPDAASGTLAKNIQYF
CDR3 DNA: TGTGCCAGCAGCCCAGATGCGGCTAGCGGGACCCTAGCCAAAAACATTCAGTACTTC

clone size: NA
V gene: TRBV7-2
J gene: TRBJ2-1
D gene: TRBD2
CDR3 protein: CASSGLAGGPGEQFF
CDR3 DNA: TGTGCCAGCAGCGGTCTAGCGGGGGGGCCGGGTGAGCAGTTCTTC

clone size: NA
V gene: TRBV7-9
J gene: TRBJ2-4
D gene: NA
CDR3 protein: CASSHEYEKAKNIQYF
CDR3 DNA: TGTGCCAGCAGCCATGAGTATGAGAAAGCCAAAAACATTCAGTACTTC

clone size: NA
V gene: TRBV12-3/TRBV12-4
J gene: TRBJ2-4
D gene: NA
CDR3 protein: CASSLSSNIQYF
CDR3 DNA: TGTGCCAGCAGTTTATCATCCAACATTCAGTACTTC

clone size: few
V gene: TRBV4-1
J gene: TRBJ1-4
D gene: NA
CDR3 protein: CASSQDLGRNEKLFF
CDR3 DNA: TGCGCCAGCAGCCAAGATCTCGGCAGGAATGAAAAACTGTTTTTT

clone size: few
V gene: TRBV11-2
J gene: TRBJ2-7
D gene: NA
CDR3 protein: CASSLDRGAGYEQYF
CDR3 DNA: TGTGCCAGCAGCCTAGACAGAGGGGCGGGGTACGAGCAGTACTTC

clone size: few
V gene: TRBV14
J gene: TRBJ2-3
D gene: TRBD2
CDR3 protein: CASSQGTSYRTDTQYF
CDR3 DNA: TGTGCCAGCAGCCAAGGGACTAGCTACCGCACAGATACGCAGTATTTT

clone size: NA
V gene: TRBV7-3
J gene: TRBJ2-7
D gene: NA
CDR3 protein: CASSPGGRAYEQYF
CDR3 DNA: TGTGCCAGCAGCCCCGGGGGGCGCGCCTACGAGCAGTACTTC